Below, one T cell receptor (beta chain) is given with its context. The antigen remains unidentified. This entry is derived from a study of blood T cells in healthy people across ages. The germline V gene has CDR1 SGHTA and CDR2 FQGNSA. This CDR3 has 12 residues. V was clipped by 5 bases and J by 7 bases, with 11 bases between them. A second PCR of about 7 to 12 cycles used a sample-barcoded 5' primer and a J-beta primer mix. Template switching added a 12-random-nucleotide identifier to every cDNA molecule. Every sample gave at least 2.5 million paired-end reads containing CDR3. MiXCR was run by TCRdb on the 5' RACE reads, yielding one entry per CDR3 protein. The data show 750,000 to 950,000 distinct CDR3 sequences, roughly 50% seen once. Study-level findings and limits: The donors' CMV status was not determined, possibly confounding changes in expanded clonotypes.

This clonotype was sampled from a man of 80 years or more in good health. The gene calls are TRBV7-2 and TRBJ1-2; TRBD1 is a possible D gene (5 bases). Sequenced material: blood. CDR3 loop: CASSPQGRGYTF. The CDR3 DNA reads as TGTGCCAGCAGCCCTCAGGGCCGTGGCTACACCTTC.